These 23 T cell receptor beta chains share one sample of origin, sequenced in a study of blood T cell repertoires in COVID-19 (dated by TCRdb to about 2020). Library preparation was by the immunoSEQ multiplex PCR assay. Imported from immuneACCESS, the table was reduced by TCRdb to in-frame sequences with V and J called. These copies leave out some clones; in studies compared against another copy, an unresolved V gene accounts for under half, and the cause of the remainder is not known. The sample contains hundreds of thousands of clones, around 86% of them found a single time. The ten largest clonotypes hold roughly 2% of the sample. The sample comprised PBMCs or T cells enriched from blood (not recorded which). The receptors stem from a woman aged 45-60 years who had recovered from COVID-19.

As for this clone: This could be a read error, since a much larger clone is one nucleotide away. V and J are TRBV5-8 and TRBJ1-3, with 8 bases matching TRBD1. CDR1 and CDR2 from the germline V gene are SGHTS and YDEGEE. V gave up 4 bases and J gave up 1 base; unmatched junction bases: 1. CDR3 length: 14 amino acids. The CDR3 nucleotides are TGTGCCAGCAGCGACAGGGGTTCTGGAAACACCATATATTTT. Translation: CASSDRGSGNTIYF.

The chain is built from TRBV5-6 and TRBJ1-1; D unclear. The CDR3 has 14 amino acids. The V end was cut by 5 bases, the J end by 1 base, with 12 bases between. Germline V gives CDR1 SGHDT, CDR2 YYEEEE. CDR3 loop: CASSPGLRNTEAFF. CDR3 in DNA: TGTGCCAGCAGTCCGGGATTGAGGAACACTGAAGCTTTCTTT.

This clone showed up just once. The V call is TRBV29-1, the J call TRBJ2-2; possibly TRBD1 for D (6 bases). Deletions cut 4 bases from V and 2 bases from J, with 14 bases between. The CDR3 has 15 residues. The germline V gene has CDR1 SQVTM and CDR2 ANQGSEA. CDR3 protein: CSVGQSGANTGELFF. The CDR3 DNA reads TGCAGCGTTGGCCAGTCAGGGGCCAACACCGGGGAGCTGTTTTTT.

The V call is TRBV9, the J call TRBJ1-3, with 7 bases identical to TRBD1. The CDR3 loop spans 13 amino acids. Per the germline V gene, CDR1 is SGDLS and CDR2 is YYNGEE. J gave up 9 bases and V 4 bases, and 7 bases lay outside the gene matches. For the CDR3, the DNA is TGTGCCAGCAGCACTGGACAGGCCTCCACCATATATTTT. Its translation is CASSTGQASTIYF.

The CDR3 sequence: CASSQGHRPTEAFF. Written as DNA, the CDR3 is TGCGCCAGCAGCCAAGGGCACAGGCCCACTGAAGCTTTCTTT. The V gene is TRBV4-3, the J gene TRBJ1-1; D is perhaps TRBD1 (5 bases). CDR3 length: 14 residues. V lost 1 base to trimming and J lost 4 bases, with 10 bases between them. Germline V CDR1 and CDR2: LGHNA, YSLEER.

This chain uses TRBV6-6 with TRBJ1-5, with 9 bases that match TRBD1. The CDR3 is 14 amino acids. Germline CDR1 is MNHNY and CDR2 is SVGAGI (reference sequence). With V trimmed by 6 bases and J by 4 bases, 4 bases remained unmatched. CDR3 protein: CASRGQGSNQPQHF. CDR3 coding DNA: TGTGCCAGCAGGGGACAGGGCTCAAATCAGCCCCAGCATTTT.

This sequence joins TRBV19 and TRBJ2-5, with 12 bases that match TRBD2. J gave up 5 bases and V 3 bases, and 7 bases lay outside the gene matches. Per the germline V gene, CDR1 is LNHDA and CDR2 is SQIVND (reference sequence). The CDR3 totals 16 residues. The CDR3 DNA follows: TGTGCCAGTAGTATTTCTAGCGGGGGGGCGTGGGAGACCCAGTACTTC. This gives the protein CASSISSGGAWETQYF.

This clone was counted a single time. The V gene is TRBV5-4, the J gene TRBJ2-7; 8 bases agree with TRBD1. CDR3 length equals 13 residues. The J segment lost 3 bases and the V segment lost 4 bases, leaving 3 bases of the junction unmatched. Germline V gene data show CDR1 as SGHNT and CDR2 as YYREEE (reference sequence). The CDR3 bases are TGTGCCAGCAGCCCAACAGGGGGCTACGAGCAGTACTTC. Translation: CASSPTGGYEQYF.

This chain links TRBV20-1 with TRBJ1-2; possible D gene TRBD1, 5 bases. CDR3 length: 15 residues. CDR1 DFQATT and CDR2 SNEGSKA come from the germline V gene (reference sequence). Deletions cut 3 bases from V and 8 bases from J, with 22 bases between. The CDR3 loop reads CSASPSGRPAGGYTF. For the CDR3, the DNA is TGCAGTGCTAGTCCCTCGGGACGGCCTGCGGGAGGCTACACCTTC.

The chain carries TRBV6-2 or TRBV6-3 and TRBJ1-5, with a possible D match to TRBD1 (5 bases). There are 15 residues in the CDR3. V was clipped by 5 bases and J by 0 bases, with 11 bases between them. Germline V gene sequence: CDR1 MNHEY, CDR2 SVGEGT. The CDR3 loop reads CASSGQGFSNQPQHF. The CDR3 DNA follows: TGTGCCAGCAGTGGCCAGGGATTTAGCAATCAGCCCCAGCATTTT.

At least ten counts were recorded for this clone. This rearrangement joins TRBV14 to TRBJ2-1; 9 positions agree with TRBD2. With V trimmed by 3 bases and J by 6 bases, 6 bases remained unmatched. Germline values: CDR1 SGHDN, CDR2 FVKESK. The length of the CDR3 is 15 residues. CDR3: CASSHWLAGPNEQFF. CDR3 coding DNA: TGTGCCAGCAGCCATTGGCTAGCGGGACCCAATGAGCAGTTCTTC.

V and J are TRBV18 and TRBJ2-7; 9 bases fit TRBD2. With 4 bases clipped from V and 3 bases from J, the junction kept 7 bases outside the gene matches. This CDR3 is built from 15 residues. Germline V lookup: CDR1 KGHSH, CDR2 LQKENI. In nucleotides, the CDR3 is TGTGCCAGCTCACGACGGACTAGCGAAAACTACGAGCAGTACTTC. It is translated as CASSRRTSENYEQYF. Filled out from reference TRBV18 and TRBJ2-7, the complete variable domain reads NAGVMQNPRHLVRRRGQEARLRCSPMKGHSHVYWYRQLPEEGLKFMVYLQKENIIDESGMPKERFSAEFPKEGPSILRIQQVVRGDSAAYFCASSRRTSENYEQYFGPGTRLTVT.

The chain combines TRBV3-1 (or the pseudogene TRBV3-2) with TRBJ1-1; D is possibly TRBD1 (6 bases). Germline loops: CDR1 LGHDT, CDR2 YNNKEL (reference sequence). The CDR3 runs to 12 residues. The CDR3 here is CAFGGQFTEAFF. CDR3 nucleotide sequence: TGTGCGTTCGGGGGGCAATTCACTGAAGCTTTCTTT.

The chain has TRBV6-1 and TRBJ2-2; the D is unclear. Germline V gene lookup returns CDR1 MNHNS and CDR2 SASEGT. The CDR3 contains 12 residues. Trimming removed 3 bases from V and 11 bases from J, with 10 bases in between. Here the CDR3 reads CASSDRSTELFF. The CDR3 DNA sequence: TGTGCCAGCAGTGATCGATCGACAGAGCTGTTTTTT.

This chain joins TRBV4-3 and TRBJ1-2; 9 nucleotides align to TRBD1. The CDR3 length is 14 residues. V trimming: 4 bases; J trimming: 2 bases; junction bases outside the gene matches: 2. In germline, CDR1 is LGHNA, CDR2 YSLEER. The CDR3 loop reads CASSLGQGNYGYTF. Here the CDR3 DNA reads TGCGCCAGCAGCCTAGGACAGGGGAACTATGGCTACACCTTC.

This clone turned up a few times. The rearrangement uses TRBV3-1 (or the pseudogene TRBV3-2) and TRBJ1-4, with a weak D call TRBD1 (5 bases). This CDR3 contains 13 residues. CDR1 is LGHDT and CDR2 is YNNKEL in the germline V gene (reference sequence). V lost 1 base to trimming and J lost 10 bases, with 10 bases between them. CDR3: CASSQAGTGKLFF. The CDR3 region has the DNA TGTGCCAGCAGCCAAGCCGGGACTGGAAAACTGTTTTTT.

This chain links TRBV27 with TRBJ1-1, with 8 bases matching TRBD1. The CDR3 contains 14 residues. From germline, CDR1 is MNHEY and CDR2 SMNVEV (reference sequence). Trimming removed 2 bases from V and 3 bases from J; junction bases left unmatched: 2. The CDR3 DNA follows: TGTGCCAGCAGTTTAGCAGGGGGCTACACTGAAGCTTTCTTT. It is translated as CASSLAGGYTEAFF.

In nucleotides, the CDR3 is TGTGCCAGCAGTAACCATGGGCGGGGAGAGACCCAGTACTTC. This gives the protein CASSNHGRGETQYF. The rearrangement joins TRBV27 to TRBJ2-5; possibly TRBD2 for D (6 bases). The CDR3 is 14 amino acids. The germline gives CDR1 MNHEY, CDR2 SMNVEV (reference sequence). Trimming left V 5 bases short and J 4 bases short, with 14 bases between.

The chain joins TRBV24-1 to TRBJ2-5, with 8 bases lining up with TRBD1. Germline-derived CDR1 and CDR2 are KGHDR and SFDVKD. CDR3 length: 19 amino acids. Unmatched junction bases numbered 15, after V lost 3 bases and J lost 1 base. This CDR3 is CATSDLGFQGASRQETQYF. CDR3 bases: TGTGCCACCAGTGATCTGGGATTCCAGGGGGCTAGCCGCCAAGAGACCCAGTACTTC.

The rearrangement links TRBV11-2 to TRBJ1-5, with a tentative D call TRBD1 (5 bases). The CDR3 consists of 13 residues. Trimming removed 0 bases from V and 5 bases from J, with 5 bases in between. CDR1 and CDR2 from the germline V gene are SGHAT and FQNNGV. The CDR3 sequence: CASSLDRDQPQHF. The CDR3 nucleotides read TGTGCCAGCAGCTTAGACAGGGATCAGCCCCAGCATTTT.

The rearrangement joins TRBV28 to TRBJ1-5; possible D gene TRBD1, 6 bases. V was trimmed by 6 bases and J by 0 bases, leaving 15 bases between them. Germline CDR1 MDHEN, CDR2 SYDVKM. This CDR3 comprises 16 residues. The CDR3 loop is CASRTGTMTSNQPQHF. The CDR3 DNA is TGTGCCAGCAGGACCGGGACAATGACTAGCAATCAGCCCCAGCATTTT.

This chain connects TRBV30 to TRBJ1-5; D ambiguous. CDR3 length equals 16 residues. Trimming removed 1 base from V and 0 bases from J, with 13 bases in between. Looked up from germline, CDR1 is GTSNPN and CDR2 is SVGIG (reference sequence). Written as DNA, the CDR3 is TGTGCCTGGAGTGCTAGGACGGACTATAGCAATCAGCCCCAGCATTTT. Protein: CAWSARTDYSNQPQHF. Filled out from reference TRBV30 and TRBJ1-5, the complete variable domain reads SQTIHQWPATLVQPVGSPLSLECTVEGTSNPNLYWYRQAAGRGLQLLFYSVGIGQISSEVPQNLSASRPQDRQFILSSKKLLLSDSGFYLCAWSARTDYSNQPQHFGDGTRLSIL.

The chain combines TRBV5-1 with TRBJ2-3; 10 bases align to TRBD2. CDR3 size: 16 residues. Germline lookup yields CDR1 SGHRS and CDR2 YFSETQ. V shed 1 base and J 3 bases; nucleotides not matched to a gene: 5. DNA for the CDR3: TGCGCCAGCAGCTTGTCCCCTAGCGGGGGAACAGATACGCAGTATTTT. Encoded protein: CASSLSPSGGTDTQYF. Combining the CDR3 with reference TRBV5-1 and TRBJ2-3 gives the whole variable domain KAGVTQTPRYLIKTRGQQVTLSCSPISGHRSVSWYQQTPGQGLQFLFEYFSETQRNKGNFPGRFSGRQFSNSRSEMNVSTLELGDSALYLCASSLSPSGGTDTQYFGPGTRLTVL.